A selection of T cell receptor beta chains follows, all from one sample in a study of multiple sclerosis patients with progressive multifocal leukoencephalopathy. Repertoires were generated with immunoSEQ multiplex PCR, while TCRdb's copy carries only in-frame clones and drops some. The profile shows around 25,000 clones, under 95% of them singletons. This specimen consisted of PBMCs, obtained from a patient treated with natalizumab. Receptors were obtained from a man aged 25 to 40 with multiple sclerosis. Each CDR3 is given with its conserved first and last residue. A D gene is named only where the DNA matches it firmly. The listing skips clone size in some rows; elsewhere it reads once, few, many or a size class.

V gene,clone size,D gene,J gene,CDR3 protein,CDR3 DNA
TRBV4-1,-,TRBD1,TRBJ2-2,CASSQERGRGRTGELFF,TGCGCCAGCAGCCAAGAGAGAGGCAGGGGGCGAACCGGGGAGCTGTTTTTT
TRBV7-8,-,TRBD1,TRBJ2-1,CASSLEGGTYNEQFF,TGTGCCAGCAGCTTAGAAGGGGGCACCTACAATGAGCAGTTCTTC
TRBV9,-,TRBD1,TRBJ2-3,CASSVEQGVSDTQYF,TGTGCCAGCAGCGTAGAACAGGGGGTGTCAGATACGCAGTATTTT
TRBV15,once,TRBD1,TRBJ2-5,CATSGQGSLETQYF,TGTGCCACCAGCGGACAGGGGAGCCTAGAGACCCAGTACTTC
TRBV4-1,once,-,TRBJ2-1,CASSQGQGGYEQFF,TGCGCCAGCAGCCAAGGACAGGGAGGGTATGAGCAGTTCTTC
TRBV5-1,-,TRBD1,TRBJ1-1,CASSSGTGATEAFF,TGCGCCAGCAGCTCCGGGACAGGGGCCACTGAAGCTTTCTTT
TRBV18,-,-,TRBJ2-1,CASSPLTGTSSYNEQFF,TGTGCCAGCTCACCCTTGACGGGTACCAGCTCCTACAATGAGCAGTTCTTC
TRBV13,-,TRBD2,TRBJ2-3,CASSHRPVLAGTDTQYF,TGTGCCAGCAGCCACCGCCCGGTCCTAGCGGGCACAGATACGCAGTATTTT
TRBV6-1,-,TRBD1,TRBJ1-5,CASSGDRVIRSNQPQHF,TGTGCCAGCAGTGGGGACAGGGTAATTCGTAGCAATCAGCCCCAGCATTTT
TRBV6-1,-,-,TRBJ1-3,CASSEMIGFGNTIYF,TGTGCCAGCAGTGAAATGATTGGTTTTGGAAACACCATATATTTT
TRBV6-1,-,-,TRBJ1-6,CASSEVRVRSYYNSPLHF,TGTGCCAGCAGTGAAGTGAGGGTCAGAAGCTACTATAATTCACCCCTCCACTTT
TRBV4-1,-,TRBD1,TRBJ1-2,CASSQTRWDRSYYGYTF,TGCGCCAGCAGCCAAACCAGGTGGGACAGGTCATACTATGGCTACACCTTC
TRBV7-2,once,-,TRBJ2-1,CASRMGRGVVEQFF,TGTGCCAGCCGGATGGGCAGGGGAGTGGTTGAGCAGTTCTTC
TRBV7-3,-,TRBD1,TRBJ2-7,CASSFEQGYEQYF,TGTGCCAGCAGCTTCGAACAGGGGTACGAGCAGTACTTC
TRBV5-5,-,-,TRBJ1-1,CASSLAVNTEAFF,TGTGCCAGCAGCTTGGCGGTTAACACTGAAGCTTTCTTT
TRBV27,few,TRBD2,TRBJ2-3,CASSTQIPSGSGTETQYF,TGTGCCAGCAGTACCCAAATTCCTAGCGGGAGTGGAACAGAGACGCAGTATTTT